These T cell receptor beta chains were read from a single sample in a study of cytomegalovirus exposure and HLA in healthy donors. Assay: immunoSEQ multiplex PCR; the TCRdb copy retains only in-frame clones and omits some. The sample has fewer than 150,000 clones; 85% are singletons. Sequencing input: PBMCs. Receptors originate from a woman aged 25 to 39 in good health and CMV-seropositive. CDR3s include the opening cysteine and the closing phenylalanine or tryptophan. A D gene is named only where the DNA matches it firmly. Not every row has a clone size; where given, it reads once, few, many or a size class.

J: TRBJ2-1
V: TRBV6-1
size: NA
D: TRBD2
CDR3: CASSEAGLAVNEQFF
DNA: TGTGCCAGCAGTGAAGCAGGACTAGCGGTCAATGAGCAGTTCTTC

J: TRBJ1-2
V: TRBV27
size: NA
D: NA
CDR3: CASSSGARGYTF
DNA: TGTGCCAGCAGTTCCGGAGCACGCGGCTACACCTTC

J: TRBJ1-1
V: TRBV29-1
size: NA
D: TRBD1
CDR3: CSVRDSEAFF
DNA: TGCAGCGTCCGGGACAGTGAAGCTTTCTTT

J: TRBJ1-2
V: TRBV9
size: NA
D: TRBD1
CDR3: CASSVGKGGEGGYTF
DNA: TGTGCCAGCAGCGTTGGAAAAGGGGGCGAAGGCGGCTACACCTTC

J: TRBJ2-5
V: TRBV5-1
size: NA
D: NA
CDR3: CASSLLRVGETQYF
DNA: TGCGCCAGCAGCTTGTTACGGGTCGGGGAGACCCAGTACTTC

J: TRBJ2-7
V: TRBV7-9
size: once
D: NA
CDR3: CASSLAYDSLRSSSEQYF
DNA: TGTGCCAGCAGCTTAGCGTACGACAGCCTCCGTAGTTCAAGCGAGCAGTACTTC

J: TRBJ2-7
V: TRBV7-9
size: once
D: TRBD1
CDR3: CASSPDPGQGLYEQYF
DNA: TGTGCCAGCAGCCCAGACCCCGGACAGGGCCTCTACGAGCAGTACTTC

J: TRBJ2-7
V: TRBV2
size: NA
D: TRBD1
CDR3: CASSREQGVEQYF
DNA: TGTGCCAGCTCGCGAGAACAGGGGGTCGAGCAGTACTTC

J: TRBJ2-7
V: TRBV30
size: NA
D: TRBD1
CDR3: CAWSGGQWGEQYF
DNA: TGTGCCTGGAGTGGGGGACAGTGGGGCGAGCAGTACTTC

J: TRBJ2-7
V: TRBV4-1
size: NA
D: TRBD2
CDR3: CASRPSGSSREQYF
DNA: TGCGCCAGCAGACCTAGCGGCTCCTCGAGGGAGCAGTACTTC

J: TRBJ2-1
V: TRBV7-9
size: NA
D: NA
CDR3: CASSPQTGVSYNEQFF
DNA: TGTGCCAGCAGCCCTCAGACAGGAGTATCCTACAATGAGCAGTTCTTC

J: TRBJ1-1
V: TRBV5-5
size: NA
D: NA
CDR3: CASSFSGTTEAFF
DNA: TGTGCCAGCAGCTTTTCCGGGACAACCGAAGCTTTCTTT

J: TRBJ2-7
V: TRBV9
size: NA
D: TRBD2
CDR3: CASSSLAGAGGGYEQYF
DNA: TGTGCCAGCAGCTCCCTTGCCGGGGCGGGAGGGGGCTACGAGCAGTACTTC

J: TRBJ2-7
V: TRBV9
size: NA
D: TRBD1
CDR3: CASSVGTGGTYEQYF
DNA: TGTGCCAGCAGCGTAGGGACAGGGGGCACCTACGAGCAGTACTTC

J: TRBJ2-7
V: TRBV28
size: once
D: NA
CDR3: CASSPHYYEQYF
DNA: TGTGCCAGCAGTCCTCACTACTACGAGCAGTACTTC

J: TRBJ1-2
V: TRBV19
size: NA
D: NA
CDR3: CASSINTGNYGYTF
DNA: TGTGCCAGTAGTATCAATACAGGGAACTATGGCTACACCTTC

J: TRBJ1-2
V: TRBV9
size: NA
D: NA
CDR3: CASSTPAGGYTF
DNA: TGTGCCAGCAGCACGCCCGCGGGGGGCTACACCTTC

J: TRBJ2-7
V: TRBV9
size: NA
D: TRBD2
CDR3: CASILREASGNSYEQYF
DNA: TGTGCCAGCATCCTAAGAGAGGCTAGCGGGAACTCCTACGAGCAGTACTTC

J: TRBJ2-7
V: TRBV30
size: once
D: TRBD1
CDR3: CASAGDSYEQYF
DNA: TGTGCCTCGGCTGGGGACAGCTACGAGCAGTACTTC

J: TRBJ2-7
V: TRBV5-1
size: NA
D: TRBD1
CDR3: CASSDPGQGYEQYF
DNA: TGCGCCAGCAGCGACCCGGGACAGGGTTACGAGCAGTACTTC

J: TRBJ1-1
V: TRBV5-1
size: NA
D: NA
CDR3: CASSLQENTEAFF
DNA: TGCGCCAGCAGCTTACAGGAGAACACTGAAGCTTTCTTT

J: TRBJ2-1
V: TRBV15
size: once
D: NA
CDR3: CATSGAGQREQFF
DNA: TGTGCCACCTCCGGGGCGGGACAGCGTGAGCAGTTCTTC

J: TRBJ1-6
V: TRBV13
size: NA
D: NA
CDR3: CASRTRGGNNSPLHF
DNA: TGTGCCAGCAGGACGCGGGGAGGCAATAATTCACCCCTCCACTTT

J: TRBJ2-5
V: TRBV7-9
size: NA
D: NA
CDR3: CASSPGPGQLQETQYF
DNA: TGTGCCAGCAGCCCGGGACCGGGACAACTTCAAGAGACCCAGTACTTC

J: TRBJ2-7
V: TRBV7-9
size: once
D: NA
CDR3: CSSSLGLGVGLLYEQYF
DNA: TGTTCCAGCAGCTTAGGTCTGGGGGTGGGACTTCTCTACGAGCAGTACTTC

J: TRBJ2-7
V: TRBV28
size: NA
D: NA
CDR3: CASSVGLYEQYF
DNA: TGTGCCAGCAGCGTGGGACTCTACGAGCAGTACTTC

J: TRBJ1-2
V: TRBV18
size: once
D: TRBD1
CDR3: CASSKGQGGGYTF
DNA: TGTGCCAGCTCAAAAGGACAGGGTGGTGGCTACACCTTC

J: TRBJ2-2
V: TRBV29-1
size: NA
D: TRBD2
CDR3: CSVDREGTGELFF
DNA: TGCAGCGTTGACCGGGAGGGCACCGGGGAGCTGTTTTTT

J: TRBJ2-7
V: TRBV14
size: NA
D: TRBD1
CDR3: CASSNYRDSYEQYF
DNA: TGTGCCAGCAGCAACTACCGGGACAGCTACGAGCAGTACTTC

J: TRBJ1-3
V: TRBV28
size: NA
D: NA
CDR3: CASSRPTVSGNTIYF
DNA: TGTGCCAGCAGTCGGCCGACAGTCTCTGGAAACACCATATATTTT

J: TRBJ1-2
V: TRBV18
size: NA
D: NA
CDR3: CASSPPAQGYGYTF
DNA: TGTGCCAGCTCACCACCGGCACAGGGTTATGGCTACACCTTC

J: TRBJ1-3
V: TRBV7-8
size: once
D: NA
CDR3: CASSLNRLVAGNTIYF
DNA: TGTGCCAGCAGCTTAAATAGGCTAGTTGCTGGAAACACCATATATTTT

J: TRBJ2-7
V: TRBV27
size: NA
D: NA
CDR3: CASRPLDGTYEQYF
DNA: TGTGCCAGCAGACCGTTGGACGGGACCTACGAGCAGTACTTC

J: TRBJ1-2
V: TRBV6-5
size: NA
D: TRBD1
CDR3: CASRTGGGGYTF
DNA: TGTGCCAGCAGGACAGGGGGCGGTGGCTACACCTTC

J: TRBJ2-1
V: TRBV5-1
size: NA
D: NA
CDR3: CASSVQGNEQFF
DNA: TGCGCCAGCAGCGTACAGGGTAATGAGCAGTTCTTC

J: TRBJ2-1
V: TRBV14
size: NA
D: TRBD2
CDR3: CASSQVGTTYNEQFF
DNA: TGTGCCAGCAGCCAAGTAGGGACTACCTACAATGAGCAGTTCTTC

J: TRBJ2-5
V: TRBV10-3
size: NA
D: NA
CDR3: CAISEGGAKETQYF
DNA: TGTGCCATCAGTGAAGGGGGGGCAAAGGAGACCCAGTACTTC

J: TRBJ2-7
V: TRBV5-1
size: NA
D: NA
CDR3: CASSLGAHYEQYF
DNA: TGCGCCAGCAGCCTGGGGGCGCACTACGAGCAGTACTTC

J: TRBJ1-1
V: TRBV6-6
size: NA
D: NA
CDR3: CAGSTGMNTEAFF
DNA: TGTGCCGGATCCACAGGGATGAACACTGAAGCTTTCTTT

J: TRBJ2-1
V: TRBV13
size: NA
D: TRBD2
CDR3: CASSGTSGYNEQFF
DNA: TGTGCCAGCTCCGGGACTAGCGGTTACAATGAGCAGTTCTTC

J: TRBJ1-4
V: TRBV7-9
size: NA
D: TRBD1
CDR3: CASTPLDRGGTNEKLFF
DNA: TGTGCCAGCACCCCCCTAGACAGGGGTGGCACTAATGAAAAACTGTTTTTT

J: TRBJ1-2
V: TRBV18
size: few
D: NA
CDR3: CASSPGLEGLSGYTF
DNA: TGTGCCAGCTCACCTGGACTCGAAGGGCTTTCCGGCTACACCTTC

J: TRBJ2-2
V: TRBV28
size: NA
D: NA
CDR3: CASRRTVNGELFF
DNA: TGTGCCAGCAGAAGGACAGTTAACGGGGAGCTGTTTTTT

J: TRBJ1-1
V: TRBV27
size: NA
D: TRBD1
CDR3: CARRTGQMNTEAFF
DNA: TGTGCCAGGCGGACGGGACAGATGAACACTGAAGCTTTCTTT

J: TRBJ2-7
V: TRBV9
size: NA
D: NA
CDR3: CASSVEGTSYEQYF
DNA: TGTGCCAGCAGCGTAGAAGGGACTTCCTACGAGCAGTACTTC

J: TRBJ2-3
V: TRBV5-4
size: NA
D: NA
CDR3: CASTLLGGQADTQYF
DNA: TGTGCCAGCACTCTGCTCGGGGGGCAAGCAGATACGCAGTATTTT

J: TRBJ2-7
V: TRBV7-9
size: NA
D: NA
CDR3: CASSVTRDYEQYF
DNA: TGTGCCAGCAGCGTGACTAGAGATTACGAGCAGTACTTC

J: TRBJ2-1
V: TRBV7-9
size: NA
D: TRBD2
CDR3: CASSLEGIAGFNEQFF
DNA: TGTGCCAGCAGCTTAGAGGGAATAGCGGGGTTCAATGAGCAGTTCTTC

J: TRBJ2-3
V: TRBV6-6
size: once
D: NA
CDR3: CASSYSQASVTQYF
DNA: TGTGCCAGCAGTTACTCGCAGGCTTCGGTTACGCAGTATTTT

J: TRBJ2-1
V: TRBV27
size: once
D: TRBD1
CDR3: CASSLNGQGNEQFF
DNA: TGTGCCAGCAGTTTAAACGGACAGGGGAATGAGCAGTTCTTC

J: TRBJ1-3
V: TRBV11-2
size: NA
D: TRBD1
CDR3: CASSSNRGGNTIYF
DNA: TGTGCCAGCAGTTCCAACAGGGGTGGAAACACCATATATTTT

J: TRBJ2-7
V: TRBV30
size: few
D: NA
CDR3: CAWSVRGQPLTEQYF
DNA: TGTGCCTGGAGTGTACGGGGACAACCTCTAACCGAGCAGTACTTC

J: TRBJ1-1
V: TRBV5-1
size: NA
D: NA
CDR3: CASSLVAGDTEAFF
DNA: TGCGCCAGCAGCTTGGTGGCAGGGGATACTGAAGCTTTCTTT

J: TRBJ1-5
V: TRBV18
size: NA
D: NA
CDR3: CASSLTYIGPQGFNQPQHF
DNA: TGTGCCAGCTCACTCACATACATCGGACCACAGGGTTTCAATCAGCCCCAGCATTTT

J: TRBJ2-1
V: TRBV7-3
size: NA
D: TRBD2
CDR3: CASRGGLADYNEQFF
DNA: TGTGCCAGCAGGGGCGGACTAGCGGACTACAATGAGCAGTTCTTC

J: TRBJ2-7
V: TRBV28
size: NA
D: TRBD2
CDR3: CASSTGAAGSDEQYF
DNA: TGTGCCAGCAGCACTGGGGCAGCGGGAAGTGACGAGCAGTACTTC

J: TRBJ1-2
V: TRBV10-3
size: NA
D: NA
CDR3: CAIWGQGYGYTF
DNA: TGTGCCATCTGGGGACAAGGCTATGGCTACACCTTC

J: TRBJ2-3
V: TRBV29-1
size: NA
D: TRBD2
CDR3: CSAQRLAGGGDTQYF
DNA: TGCAGCGCCCAAAGGCTGGCGGGAGGGGGTGATACGCAGTATTTT

J: TRBJ1-5
V: TRBV7-2
size: NA
D: NA
CDR3: CASSPTGGFNQPQHF
DNA: TGTGCCAGCAGCCCGACGGGGGGGTTCAATCAGCCCCAGCATTTT